Listed below are T cell receptor beta chains from one sample, sequenced in a study of vaccination and CD4 T cells after COVID-19. TCRdb passed the PCR reads through MiXCR, listing each CDR3 protein once. The profile shows around 10,000 distinct CDR3 sequences, 29% of them singletons. Their specific antigens are unknown. The sample consisted of cultured CD4+ T cells from blood. These receptors originate from a human donor with COVID-19. CDR3s include the opening cysteine and the closing phenylalanine or tryptophan. A D gene is named only where the DNA matches it firmly. Clone size is not always given. Where it is, it says once, few, many or a class for expanded clones.

size,D,J,V,DNA,CDR3
-,-,TRBJ1-1,TRBV5-1,TGCGCCAGCAGACCGCAGGGGTTCCCTGAAGCTTTCTTT,CASRPQGFPEAFF
few,-,TRBJ2-5,TRBV12-3/TRBV12-4,TGTGCCAGCAGTTTTGGGGACGGACAAGAGACCCAGTACTTC,CASSFGDGQETQYF
few,-,TRBJ1-1,TRBV19,TGTGCCAGTAGTAAGACAGCTTACACTGAAGCTTTCTTT,CASSKTAYTEAFF
-,TRBD1,TRBJ2-7,TRBV11-3,TGTGCCAGCAGCTTTGCGACAGGGAACTACGAGCAGTACTTC,CASSFATGNYEQYF
few,TRBD1,TRBJ1-5,TRBV2,TGTGCCAGCAGTCCGACAGGGGCCCTCAATCAGCCCCAGCATTTT,CASSPTGALNQPQHF
-,TRBD1,TRBJ1-5,TRBV28,TGTGCCAGCACCTCACCGGGACAGGGGACTATCCAGCCCCAGCATTTT,CASTSPGQGTIQPQHF
few,TRBD2,TRBJ2-5,TRBV5-1,TGCGCCAGCAGCCCCCCGGGACTAGCGGGGGGCGTGGTGGAGACCCAGTACTTC,CASSPPGLAGGVVETQYF
few,-,TRBJ2-4,TRBV6-1,TGTGCCAGTTTCACAAACAGGGATTCCATTCAGTACTTC,CASFTNRDSIQYF
few,-,TRBJ2-7,TRBV11-3,TGTGCCAGCACTCCTTCGAGCGGAGGCTCCTACGAGCAGTACTTC,CASTPSSGGSYEQYF
-,-,TRBJ2-5,TRBV20-1,TGCAGTGCCAGCCTCGGGAGTATTCAAGAGACCCAGTACTTC,CSASLGSIQETQYF
-,-,TRBJ1-2,TRBV20-1,TGCAGTGCTCCCACACAGGGTTACGGAGACGGCTACACCTTC,CSAPTQGYGDGYTF
few,-,TRBJ1-1,TRBV7-3,TGTGCCAGCAGCTTATCGGCGGCGTTCCAACAAATCTTGAACACTGAAGCTTTCTTT,CASSLSAAFQQILNTEAFF
-,TRBD1,TRBJ1-2,TRBV12-3/TRBV12-4,TGTGCCAGCAGTCTAAAACAGGGGATCACTGACTATGGCTACACCTTC,CASSLKQGITDYGYTF
-,-,TRBJ1-2,TRBV30,TGTGCCTGGAGTGGCGGCTCTAACTATGGCTACACCTTC,CAWSGGSNYGYTF
-,TRBD2,TRBJ2-7,TRBV7-9,TGTGCCAGCAGCAAGTGGGGTAGCGGGGGGGCGACTTCTGACGAGCAGTACTTC,CASSKWGSGGATSDEQYF
medium-sized,-,TRBJ1-2,TRBV6-5,TGTGCCAGCAGTTACATCAGGGTCCCTAACTATGGCTACACCTTC,CASSYIRVPNYGYTF
-,-,TRBJ1-2,TRBV4-2,TGTGCCAGCAGCCAAGAGCTAGGTCTCGTCGGTGGCTACACCTTC,CASSQELGLVGGYTF
-,-,TRBJ2-3,TRBV10-1,TGCGCCAGCACCCGTGGAGGGGCGGGAGATACGCAGTATTTT,CASTRGGAGDTQYF
-,-,TRBJ1-6,TRBV10-3,TGTGCCATCGGTACAGATTATAATTCACCCCTCCACTTT,CAIGTDYNSPLHF
once,-,TRBJ2-1,TRBV25-1,TGTGCCAGCAGTGAGGCGAGGCATCAGGGGGAGCAGTTCTTC,CASSEARHQGEQFF
few,-,TRBJ1-1,TRBV12-3/TRBV12-4,TGTGCCAGCAGTTGGGGGGGGGAAGCTTTCTTT,CASSWGGEAFF
few,TRBD1,TRBJ2-7,TRBV7-2,TGTGCCAGCAGCTTTATGGGGACAGGGAATTACGAGCAGTACTTC,CASSFMGTGNYEQYF
-,TRBD1,TRBJ1-1,TRBV18,TGTGCCAGCTCACAGGGACAGCGAGGCACTGAAGCTTTCTTT,CASSQGQRGTEAFF
few,-,TRBJ1-2,TRBV9,TGTGCCAGCAGCCCCCTTCTTGGGGTCTATGGCTACACCTTC,CASSPLLGVYGYTF
-,-,TRBJ1-1,TRBV15,TGTGCCACCAGCAGAGATGGAACGGTGAACACTGAAGCTTTCTTT,CATSRDGTVNTEAFF
-,TRBD1,TRBJ1-4,TRBV7-2,TGTGCCAGCAGCCCGGGGACAGGGTCTAATGAAAAACTGTTTTTT,CASSPGTGSNEKLFF
few,-,TRBJ2-5,TRBV11-2,TGTGCCAGCAGCTTACAGGGGACCCAGTACTTC,CASSLQGTQYF
medium-sized,-,TRBJ1-5,TRBV20-1,TGCAGTGCTAGAGAAGGGGGTCAGCCCCAGCATTTT,CSAREGGQPQHF
few,-,TRBJ1-5,TRBV27,TGTGCCAGCAGGCCCCGGTCTGCGAGCAATCAGCCCCAGCATTTT,CASRPRSASNQPQHF
-,TRBD1,TRBJ1-4,TRBV19,TGTGCCAGTAGTTCGGGACAGAAGAATGAAAAACTGTTTTTT,CASSSGQKNEKLFF